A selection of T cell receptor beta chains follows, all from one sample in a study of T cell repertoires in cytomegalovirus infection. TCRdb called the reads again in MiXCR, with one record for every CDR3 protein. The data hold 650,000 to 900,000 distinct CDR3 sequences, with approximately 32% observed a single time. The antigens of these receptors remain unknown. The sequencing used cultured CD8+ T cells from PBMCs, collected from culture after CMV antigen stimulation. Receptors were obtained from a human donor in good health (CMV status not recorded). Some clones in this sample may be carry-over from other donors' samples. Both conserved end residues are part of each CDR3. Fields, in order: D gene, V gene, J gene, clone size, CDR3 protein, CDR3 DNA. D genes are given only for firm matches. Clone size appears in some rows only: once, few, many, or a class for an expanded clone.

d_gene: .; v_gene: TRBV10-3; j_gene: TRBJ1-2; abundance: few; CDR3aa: CAIPTPGSNYGYTF; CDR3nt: TGTGCCATCCCAACCCCGGGTTCTAACTATGGCTACACCTTC
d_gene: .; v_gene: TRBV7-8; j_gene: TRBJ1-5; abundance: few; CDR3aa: CASSLKVAVRQPQHF; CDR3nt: TGTGCCAGCAGCCTCAAGGTCGCCGTGCGACAGCCCCAGCATTTT
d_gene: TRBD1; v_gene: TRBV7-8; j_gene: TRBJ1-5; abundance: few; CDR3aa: CASSPGTEGQPQHF; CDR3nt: TGTGCCAGCAGCCCCGGGACAGAAGGTCAGCCCCAGCATTTT
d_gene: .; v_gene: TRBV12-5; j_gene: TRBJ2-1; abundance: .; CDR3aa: CASGFNNEQFF; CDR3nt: TGTGCTAGTGGTTTTAACAATGAGCAGTTCTTC
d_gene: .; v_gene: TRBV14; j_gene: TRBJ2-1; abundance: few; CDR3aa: CASSREVLANEQFF; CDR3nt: TGTGCCAGCAGCCGAGAGGTCCTAGCCAATGAGCAGTTCTTC
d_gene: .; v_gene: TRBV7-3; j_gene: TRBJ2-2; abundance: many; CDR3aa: CASSLSVPGELFF; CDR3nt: TGTGCCAGCAGCTTATCCGTACCAGGGGAGCTGTTTTTT
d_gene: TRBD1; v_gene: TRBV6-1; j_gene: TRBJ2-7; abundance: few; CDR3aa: CASSEDRGPYYEQYF; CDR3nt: TGTGCCAGCAGTGAAGACAGGGGACCCTACTACGAGCAGTACTTC
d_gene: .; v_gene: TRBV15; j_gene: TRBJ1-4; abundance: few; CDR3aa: CATSRPTGYGEKLFF; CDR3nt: TGTGCCACCAGCAGACCCACAGGGTATGGCGAAAAACTGTTTTTT
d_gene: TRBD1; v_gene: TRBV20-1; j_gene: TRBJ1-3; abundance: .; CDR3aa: CSARDPRGLGNTIYF; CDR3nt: TGCAGTGCTAGAGATCCCAGGGGGCTGGGAAACACCATATATTTT
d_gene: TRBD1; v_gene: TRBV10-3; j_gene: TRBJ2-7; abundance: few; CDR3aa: CAIRTGGFTYEQYF; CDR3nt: TGTGCCATCCGGACAGGGGGCTTTACCTACGAGCAGTACTTC
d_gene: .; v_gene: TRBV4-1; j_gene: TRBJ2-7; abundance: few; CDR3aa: CASSQDQTEMAYEQYF; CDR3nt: TGCGCCAGCAGCCAAGATCAGACAGAAATGGCCTACGAGCAGTACTTC
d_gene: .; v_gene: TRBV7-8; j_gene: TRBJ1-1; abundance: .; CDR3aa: CASLKGSAEAFF; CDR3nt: TGTGCCAGCCTTAAAGGGTCGGCTGAAGCTTTCTTT
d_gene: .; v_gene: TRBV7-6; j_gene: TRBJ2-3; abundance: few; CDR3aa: CASSLMRQSTDTQYF; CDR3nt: TGTGCCAGCAGCCTCATGAGGCAGTCCACAGATACGCAGTATTTT
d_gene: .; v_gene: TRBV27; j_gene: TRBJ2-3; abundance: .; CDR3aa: CTSTPSPGGGDTQYF; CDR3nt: TGTACCAGCACCCCATCCCCCGGGGGCGGGGATACGCAGTATTTT
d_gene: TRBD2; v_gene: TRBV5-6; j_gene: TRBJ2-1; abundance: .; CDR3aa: CASSSGLPNEQFF; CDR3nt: TGTGCCAGCAGCTCGGGACTACCCAATGAGCAGTTCTTC
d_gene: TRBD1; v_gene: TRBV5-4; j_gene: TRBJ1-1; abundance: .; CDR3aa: CASSPPPGQGPVGNTEAFF; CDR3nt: TGTGCCAGCAGCCCACCACCGGGACAGGGGCCCGTTGGGAACACTGAAGCTTTCTTT
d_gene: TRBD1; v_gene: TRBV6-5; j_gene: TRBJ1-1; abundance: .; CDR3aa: CASSYSGTGAEAFF; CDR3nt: TGTGCCAGCAGTTACTCGGGGACAGGGGCAGAAGCTTTCTTT
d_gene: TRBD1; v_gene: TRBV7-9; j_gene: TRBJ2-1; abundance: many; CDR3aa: CASSGTGRNEQFF; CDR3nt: TGTGCCAGCAGTGGGACAGGGAGGAATGAGCAGTTCTTC
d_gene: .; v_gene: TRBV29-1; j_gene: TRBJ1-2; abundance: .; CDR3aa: CSVEYLGGNGYTF; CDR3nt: TGCAGCGTTGAATATCTGGGCGGAAATGGCTACACCTTC
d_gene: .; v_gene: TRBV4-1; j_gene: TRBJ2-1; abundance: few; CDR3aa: CASSQVGSNHEQFF; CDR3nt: TGCGCCAGCAGCCAAGTGGGGTCCAATCATGAGCAGTTCTTC
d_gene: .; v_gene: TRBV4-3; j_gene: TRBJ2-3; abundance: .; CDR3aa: CASSQARTSSGTQYF; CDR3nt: TGCGCCAGCAGCCAAGCGAGGACCTCTTCAGGGACGCAGTATTTT
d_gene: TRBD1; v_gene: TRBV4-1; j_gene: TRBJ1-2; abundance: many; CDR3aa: CASSPRTGTNYGYTF; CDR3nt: TGCGCCAGCAGCCCACGGACAGGGACTAACTATGGCTACACCTTC
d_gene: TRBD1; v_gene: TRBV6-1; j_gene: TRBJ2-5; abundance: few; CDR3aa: CASSDDRGWGTQYF; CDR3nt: TGTGCCAGCAGTGACGACAGGGGGTGGGGGACCCAGTACTTC
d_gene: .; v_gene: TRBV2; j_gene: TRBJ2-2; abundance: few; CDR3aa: CAINGGPGNTGELFF; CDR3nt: TGTGCCATAAACGGGGGGCCTGGGAACACCGGGGAGCTGTTTTTT
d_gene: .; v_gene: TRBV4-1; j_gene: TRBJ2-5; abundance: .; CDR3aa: CASSHPREGYQETQYF; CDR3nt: TGCGCCAGCAGCCATCCCAGGGAAGGTTACCAAGAGACCCAGTACTTC
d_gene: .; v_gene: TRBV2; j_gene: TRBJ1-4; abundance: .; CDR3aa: CVSSSIPDGIKLFF; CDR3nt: TGTGTCAGCAGTTCAATCCCGGACGGGATAAAACTGTTTTTT
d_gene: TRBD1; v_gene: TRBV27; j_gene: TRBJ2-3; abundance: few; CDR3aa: CASSDSGGGTDTQYF; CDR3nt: TGTGCCAGCAGTGACTCAGGGGGCGGAACAGATACGCAGTATTTT
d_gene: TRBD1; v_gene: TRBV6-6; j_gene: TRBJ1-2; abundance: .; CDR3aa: CASSYSKWTGDYGYTF; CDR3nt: TGTGCCAGCAGTTACTCGAAGTGGACAGGGGACTATGGCTACACCTTC
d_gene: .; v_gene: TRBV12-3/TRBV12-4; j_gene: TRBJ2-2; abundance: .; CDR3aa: CASSLMGPELFF; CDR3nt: TGTGCCAGCAGTTTAATGGGCCCGGAGCTGTTTTTT
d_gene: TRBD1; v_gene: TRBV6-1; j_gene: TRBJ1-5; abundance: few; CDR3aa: CASAGTGNQPQHF; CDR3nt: TGTGCCAGCGCCGGGACAGGCAATCAGCCCCAGCATTTT
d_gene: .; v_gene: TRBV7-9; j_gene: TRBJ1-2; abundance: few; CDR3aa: CASSLSPTTYGYTF; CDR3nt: TGTGCCAGCAGCTTATCCCCTACGACTTATGGCTACACCTTC
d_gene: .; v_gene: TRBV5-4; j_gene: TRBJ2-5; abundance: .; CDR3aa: CASSFRGAQETQYF; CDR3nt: TGTGCCAGCAGCTTCCGGGGGGCCCAAGAGACCCAGTACTTC
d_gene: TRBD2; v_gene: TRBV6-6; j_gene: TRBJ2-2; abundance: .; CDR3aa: CASKRGDNTGELFF; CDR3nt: TGTGCCAGTAAGCGGGGGGATAACACCGGGGAGCTGTTTTTT
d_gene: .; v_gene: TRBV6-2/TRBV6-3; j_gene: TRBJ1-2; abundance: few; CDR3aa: CASTGPRGHGYTF; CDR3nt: TGTGCCAGCACCGGCCCCCGGGGGCATGGCTACACCTTC
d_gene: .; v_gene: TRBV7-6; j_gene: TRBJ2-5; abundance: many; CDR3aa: CASSFRGVQETQYF; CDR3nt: TGTGCCAGCAGCTTCCGGGGAGTCCAAGAGACCCAGTACTTC
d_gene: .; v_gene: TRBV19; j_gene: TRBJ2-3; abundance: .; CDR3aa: CASSIGARRTDTQYF; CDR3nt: TGTGCCAGTAGTATTGGCGCTCGCCGCACAGATACGCAGTATTTT
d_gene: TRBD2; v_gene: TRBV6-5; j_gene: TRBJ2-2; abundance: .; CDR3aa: CASSWGLASGELFF; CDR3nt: TGTGCCAGCAGTTGGGGACTAGCTAGCGGGGAGCTGTTTTTT
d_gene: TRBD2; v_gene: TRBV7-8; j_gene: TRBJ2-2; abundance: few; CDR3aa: CASRWVAGGTNTGELFF; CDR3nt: TGTGCCAGCCGCTGGGTAGCGGGGGGCACGAACACCGGGGAGCTGTTTTTT
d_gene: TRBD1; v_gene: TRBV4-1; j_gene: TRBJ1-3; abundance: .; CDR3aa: CASSQERPGQGTLNTIYF; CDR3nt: TGCGCCAGCAGCCAAGAACGACCGGGACAGGGAACTTTAAACACCATATATTTT
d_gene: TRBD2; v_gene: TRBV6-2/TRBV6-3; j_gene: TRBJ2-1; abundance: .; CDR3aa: CASSPNLAGLAGKFF; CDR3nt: TGTGCCAGCAGCCCTAATCTGGCTGGACTAGCGGGGAAGTTCTTC
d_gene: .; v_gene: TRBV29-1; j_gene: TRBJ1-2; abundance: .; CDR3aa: CSVPTRAYGYTF; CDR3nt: TGCAGCGTGCCCACACGCGCCTATGGCTACACCTTC
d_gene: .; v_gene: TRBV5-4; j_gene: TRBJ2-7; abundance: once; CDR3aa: CASSLGSLENYEQYF; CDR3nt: TGTGCCAGCAGCTTGGGCTCCCTAGAAAACTACGAGCAGTACTTC
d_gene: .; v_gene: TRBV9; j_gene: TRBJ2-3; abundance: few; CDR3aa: CASSVAIVVAEGTDTQYF; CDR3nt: TGTGCCAGCAGCGTAGCTATTGTAGTAGCGGAGGGGACAGATACGCAGTATTTT
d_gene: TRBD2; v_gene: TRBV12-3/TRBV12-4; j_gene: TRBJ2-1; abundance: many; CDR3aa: CASSSLVLAGGPGNEQFF; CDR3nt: TGTGCCAGCAGTTCCTTGGTGCTAGCGGGGGGGCCAGGGAATGAGCAGTTCTTC
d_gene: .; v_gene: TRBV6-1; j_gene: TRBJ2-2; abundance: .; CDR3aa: CAISLEWMNTGELFF; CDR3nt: TGTGCCATCTCCCTAGAGTGGATGAACACCGGGGAGCTGTTTTTT
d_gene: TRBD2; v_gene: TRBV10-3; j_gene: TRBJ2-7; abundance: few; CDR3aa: CAISDPGLAYEQYF; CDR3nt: TGTGCCATCAGTGACCCGGGACTAGCGTATGAGCAGTACTTC
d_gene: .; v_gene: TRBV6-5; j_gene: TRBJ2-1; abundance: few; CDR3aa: CASSYMAGEQFF; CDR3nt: TGTGCCAGCAGTTACATGGCGGGCGAGCAGTTCTTC
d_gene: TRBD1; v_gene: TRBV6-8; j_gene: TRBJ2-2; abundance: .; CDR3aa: CASSYYAIHSGGTGELFF; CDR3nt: TGTGCCAGCAGTTATTACGCAATACACTCAGGGGGCACCGGGGAGCTGTTTTTT
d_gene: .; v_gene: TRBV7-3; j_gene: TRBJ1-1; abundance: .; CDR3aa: CASSPYAQANTEAFF; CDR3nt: TGTGCCAGCAGCCCGTATGCGCAGGCTAACACTGAAGCTTTCTTT